A single sample gave rise to the 9 T cell receptor beta chains below, sequenced in a study of blood T cell repertoires in COVID-19. Sequenced by immunoSEQ multiplex PCR; TCRdb stores in-frame clones only, minus some. This repertoire shows 250,000 or so clones, about 88% found once; its top ten account for over 6%. The specimen was peripheral blood. The receptors come from a woman aged 70 to 79 with active or convalescent COVID-19.

The chain couples TRBV11-2 to TRBJ1-4; D is uncertain. Germline V lookup: CDR1 SGHAT, CDR2 FQNNGV. The CDR3 totals 13 residues. V was clipped by 5 bases and J by 7 bases, with 11 bases between them. The CDR3 loop is CASSHALGEKLFF. CDR3 sequence (DNA): TGTGCCAGCAGCCATGCCCTAGGTGAAAAACTGTTTTTT.

The rearrangement joins TRBV19 to TRBJ1-3; no definite D call. This CDR3 has 15 residues. Germline V gene lookup returns CDR1 LNHDA and CDR2 SQIVND (reference sequence). Between the trimmed V and J ends, which lost 7 bases and 0 bases, there was a span of 13 bases. CDR3 nucleotide sequence: TGTGCCAGTAACCCTCCCCGGAGCTCTGGAAACACCATATATTTT. The encoded protein is CASNPPRSSGNTIYF. Looking up the rest from reference TRBV19 and TRBJ1-3 gives the full variable domain: DGGITQSPKYLFRKEGQNVTLSCEQNLNHDAMYWYRQDPGQGLRLIYYSQIVNDFQKGDIAEGYSVSREKKESFPLTVTSAQKNPTAFYLCASNPPRSSGNTIYFGEGSWLTVV.

This sequence joins TRBV6-1 and TRBJ1-1, with 8 bases fitting TRBD1. CDR1 and CDR2 from the germline V gene are MNHNS and SASEGT. The CDR3 length is 13 residues. The J segment lost 4 bases and the V segment lost 6 bases, leaving 4 bases of the junction unmatched. CDR3 amino acids: CASRDTGGTEAFF. In DNA form, the CDR3 reads TGTGCCAGCAGGGACACAGGGGGCACTGAAGCTTTCTTT.

J is TRBJ1-4 and V is TRBV7-2; possible D gene TRBD1, 5 bases. Germline V CDR1 and CDR2: SGHTA, FQGNSA. Trimming cost V 1 base and J 8 bases, with 11 bases left between them. This CDR3 contains 14 residues. CDR3 in DNA: TGTGCCAGCAGCTTAGAAGGGAGGGGCGAAAAACTGTTTTTT. This gives the protein CASSLEGRGEKLFF.

V gene TRBV7-3 combines with J gene TRBJ2-7, with D possibly TRBD2 on 6 matching bases. V was shortened by 2 bases and J by 3 bases, with 17 bases between the two germline ends. The CDR3 spans 16 residues. Germline CDR1 SGHTA, CDR2 FQGTGA. CDR3 protein: CASSLFPSEFNYEQYF. The DNA for the CDR3 is TGTGCCAGCAGCTTATTTCCTAGCGAGTTCAACTACGAGCAGTACTTC.

V gene TRBV7-2 combines with J gene TRBJ1-1; 9 positions agree with TRBD1. V shed 5 bases, J shed 0 bases, and the junction held 7 bases outside the gene matches. The CDR3 runs to 16 residues. Looked up from germline, CDR1 is SGHTA and CDR2 is FQGNSA. CDR3 coding DNA: TGTGCCAGCAGCCCAAATACAGGGGGCCTGAACACTGAAGCTTTCTTT. Protein product: CASSPNTGGLNTEAFF.

This clone showed up just once. The genes are TRBV6-2 or TRBV6-3 and TRBJ2-7; 8 bases fit TRBD2. This CDR3 region has 15 residues. The V segment lost 5 bases and the J segment 0 bases; nucleotides outside the gene matches: 6. Germline lookup yields CDR1 MNHEY and CDR2 SVGEGT. The chain's CDR3 is CASSAIAGSSYEQYF. CDR3 coding DNA: TGTGCCAGCAGTGCGATAGCGGGAAGCTCCTACGAGCAGTACTTC.

For the CDR3, the DNA is TGTGCCAGCAGCGTAACGGGCAGCGGGGGTTCCTACGAGCAGTACTTC. Amino acid sequence: CASSVTGSGGSYEQYF. The chain combines TRBV9 with TRBJ2-7; 8 nucleotides agree with TRBD2. In germline, CDR1 is SGDLS, CDR2 YYNGEE. V was clipped by 1 base and J by 1 base; unmatched bases: 7. There are 16 residues in the CDR3. Combining the CDR3 with reference TRBV9 and TRBJ2-7 gives the whole variable domain DSGVTQTPKHLITATGQRVTLRCSPRSGDLSVYWYQQSLDQGLQFLIQYYNGEERAKGNILERFSAQQFPDLHSELNLSSLELGDSALYFCASSVTGSGGSYEQYFGPGTRLTVT.

The rearrangement joins TRBV7-8 to TRBJ2-1; a weak D match, TRBD1 (6 bases). V was clipped by 1 base and J by 7 bases, with 11 bases between them. This CDR3 has 14 residues. CDR1 is SGHVS and CDR2 is FQNEAQ in the germline V gene. The CDR3 DNA sequence: TGTGCCAGCAGCTTAGAAGGGGGACGGAATGAGCAGTTCTTC. Translation gives CASSLEGGRNEQFF.